The 14 T cell receptor beta chains presented below share a single source sample, sequenced in a study of human T cells and chemical hapten exposure. Each CDR3 protein is one row after TCRdb ran MiXCR on the RACE reads. The table includes 350,000 to 450,000 distinct CDR3 sequences, 4% to 6% detected once. Time point of the sample: pre-sensitization, week 0. Treatment indicated: therapeutic diphenylcyclopropenone sensitization with weekly scalp DPC. This specimen consisted of whole blood, obtained in connection with sensitization to the hapten diphenylcyclopropenone (DPC). Every receptor here comes from a woman in her forties or fifties with alopecia areata. Some clones in this sample may be carry-over from other donors' samples.

A few counts support this clonotype. V and J are TRBV20-1 and TRBJ2-3, with 8 bases lining up with TRBD1. This CDR3 comprises 15 residues. V shed 1 base and J 3 bases; nucleotides not matched to a gene: 6. In germline, CDR1 is DFQATT, CDR2 SNEGSKA (reference sequence). This CDR3 reads CSARGRRTGTDTQYF. As DNA, the CDR3 is TGCAGTGCTAGAGGACGGAGGACAGGGACAGATACGCAGTATTTT.

The genes are TRBV4-2 and TRBJ2-7; 9 bases match TRBD2. Germline-derived CDR1 and CDR2 are LGHNA and YNFKEQ. The V and J ends lost 3 bases and 6 bases, in that order; junction bases with no gene match: 12. This CDR3 spans 16 amino acids. DNA for the CDR3: TGTGCCAGCAGCCACTCAGCCGCAGCGGGAGGAGGCGAGCAGTACTTC. This sequence encodes CASSHSAAAGGGEQYF.

This chain joins TRBV4-1 and TRBJ1-5; D is perhaps TRBD1 (6 bases). Per the germline V gene, CDR1 is MGHRA and CDR2 is YSYEKL. The length of the CDR3 is 17 residues. V was pared by 3 bases and J by 9 bases, with 24 bases between. CDR3 in amino acids: CASSHAPGRGGLRPQHF. The CDR3 nucleotides read TGCGCCAGCAGCCATGCCCCCGGCAGGGGAGGTCTGAGGCCCCAGCATTTT.

CDR3 DNA sequence: TGTGCCAGCAGCCGGGACAGGGAGTACCAAGAGACCCAGTACTTC. Its translation: CASSRDREYQETQYF. V gene TRBV13 combines with J gene TRBJ2-5; 9 nucleotides align to TRBD1. The germline CDR1 and CDR2 sequences are PRHDT and FYEKMQ (reference sequence). V dropped 5 bases and J dropped 0; count of bases not matched to a gene: 4. The CDR3 totals 15 residues. Complete variable domain (other parts from reference TRBV13 and TRBJ2-5): AAGVIQSPRHLIKEKRETATLKCYPIPRHDTVYWYQQGPGQDPQFLISFYEKMQSDKGSIPDRFSAQQFSDYHSELNMSSLELGDSALYFCASSRDREYQETQYFGPGTRLLVL.

The sample holds a few counts of this clonotype. The V gene is TRBV6-5, the J gene TRBJ2-2; D could derive from TRBD1 or TRBD2 (5 bases each). Germline CDR1 and CDR2: MNHEY and SVGAGI. This CDR3 spans 12 amino acids. The CDR3 DNA follows: TGTGCGTCGGGACGCCCTACCGGGGAGCTGTTTTTT. This codes for CASGRPTGELFF.

The chain recombines TRBV12-3 or TRBV12-4 with TRBJ1-1; the D gene is possibly TRBD1 (5 bases). V was clipped by 8 bases and J by 5 bases, with 9 bases between them. The CDR3 is 11 amino acids. The CDR3 region is CASRTGTEAFF. In nucleotides, the CDR3 is TGTGCCAGCCGTACAGGAACTGAAGCTTTCTTT.

This clonotype was observed many times. The rearrangement uses TRBV4-2 and TRBJ2-1; 10 positions match TRBD2. The CDR3 runs 17 residues. The V and J ends lost 7 bases and 0 bases, in that order; junction bases with no gene match: 9. CDR1 and CDR2 from the germline V gene are LGHNA and YNFKEQ. As DNA, the CDR3 is TGTGCCAGCACCTTGACTAGCGGGTTAAGCTCCTACAATGAGCAGTTCTTC. This translates into CASTLTSGLSSYNEQFF.

This clonotype was counted at least ten times. This chain connects TRBV24-1 to TRBJ2-1; 8 bases match TRBD1. In germline, CDR1 is KGHDR, CDR2 SFDVKD. Trimming cost V 9 bases and J 11 bases; bases outside gene matches: 17. The CDR3 runs 15 residues. The DNA of the CDR3 is TGTGCCACCCAAACCGAGACAGGGGTCACGGGGAAGCAGTTCTTC. Translated: CATQTETGVTGKQFF.

This chain links TRBV7-2 with TRBJ2-4; no clear D. The CDR3 contains 13 residues. V was shortened by 1 base and J by 10 bases, with 11 bases between the two germline ends. Per the germline V gene, CDR1 is SGHTA and CDR2 is FQGNSA. CDR3 bases: TGTGCCAGCAGCTTAGGAGGTCTTAGAATTCAGTACTTC. Its protein is CASSLGGLRIQYF.

CDR3 nucleotide sequence: TGTGCCAGCAGCCCGGGGGGGCCCTACACTGAAGCTTTCTTT. It codes for CASSPGGPYTEAFF. The chain combines TRBV3-1 with TRBJ1-1; perhaps TRBD1 as D (6 bases). The CDR3 is 14 residues long. The V gene lost 4 bases and the J gene lost 3 bases, with 12 bases spanning the gap. Germline V gives CDR1 LGHDT, CDR2 YNNKEL (reference sequence).

The sample holds many counts of this clonotype. The rearrangement uses TRBV29-1 and TRBJ2-3; 8 bases agree with TRBD2. The V gene end was trimmed by 4 bases and the J gene end by 3 bases; junction bases not matched to a gene: 6. This CDR3 is 14 amino acids long. Per the germline V gene, CDR1 is SQVTM and CDR2 is ANQGSEA. In DNA, the CDR3 is TGCAGCGTTGCAACGGGAGGGCAAACAGATACGCAGTATTTT. Translating it yields CSVATGGQTDTQYF.

A few counts support this clonotype. The chain carries TRBV29-1 and TRBJ2-7; D not certain. V was clipped by 0 bases and J by 0 bases, with 12 bases between them. Per the germline V gene, CDR1 is SQVTM and CDR2 is ANQGSEA. The CDR3 runs 15 residues. The CDR3 sequence is CSVEDPARSSYEQYF. CDR3 DNA sequence: TGCAGCGTTGAAGATCCTGCAAGGAGCTCCTACGAGCAGTACTTC.

The chain combines TRBV7-9 with TRBJ2-7; 10 bases are a match to TRBD2. V lost 6 bases to trimming and J lost 6 bases; unmatched junction nucleotides: 8. The V gene's germline CDR1 is SEHNR and CDR2 FQNEAQ (reference sequence). The CDR3 spans 14 residues. The CDR3 loop is CASSPLAGAGEQYF. DNA of the CDR3: TGTGCCAGCAGTCCCCTAGCGGGAGCTGGCGAGCAGTACTTC.

This rearrangement joins TRBV28 to TRBJ2-3, with TRBD1 as a possible D gene (5 bases). V was shortened by 5 bases and J by 4 bases, with 13 bases between the two germline ends. The length of the CDR3 is 14 residues. Germline CDR1 and CDR2: MDHEN and SYDVKM. CDR3 in amino acids: CASSPQGSPDTQYF. In DNA, the CDR3 is TGTGCCAGCAGTCCTCAGGGCTCCCCAGATACGCAGTATTTT.